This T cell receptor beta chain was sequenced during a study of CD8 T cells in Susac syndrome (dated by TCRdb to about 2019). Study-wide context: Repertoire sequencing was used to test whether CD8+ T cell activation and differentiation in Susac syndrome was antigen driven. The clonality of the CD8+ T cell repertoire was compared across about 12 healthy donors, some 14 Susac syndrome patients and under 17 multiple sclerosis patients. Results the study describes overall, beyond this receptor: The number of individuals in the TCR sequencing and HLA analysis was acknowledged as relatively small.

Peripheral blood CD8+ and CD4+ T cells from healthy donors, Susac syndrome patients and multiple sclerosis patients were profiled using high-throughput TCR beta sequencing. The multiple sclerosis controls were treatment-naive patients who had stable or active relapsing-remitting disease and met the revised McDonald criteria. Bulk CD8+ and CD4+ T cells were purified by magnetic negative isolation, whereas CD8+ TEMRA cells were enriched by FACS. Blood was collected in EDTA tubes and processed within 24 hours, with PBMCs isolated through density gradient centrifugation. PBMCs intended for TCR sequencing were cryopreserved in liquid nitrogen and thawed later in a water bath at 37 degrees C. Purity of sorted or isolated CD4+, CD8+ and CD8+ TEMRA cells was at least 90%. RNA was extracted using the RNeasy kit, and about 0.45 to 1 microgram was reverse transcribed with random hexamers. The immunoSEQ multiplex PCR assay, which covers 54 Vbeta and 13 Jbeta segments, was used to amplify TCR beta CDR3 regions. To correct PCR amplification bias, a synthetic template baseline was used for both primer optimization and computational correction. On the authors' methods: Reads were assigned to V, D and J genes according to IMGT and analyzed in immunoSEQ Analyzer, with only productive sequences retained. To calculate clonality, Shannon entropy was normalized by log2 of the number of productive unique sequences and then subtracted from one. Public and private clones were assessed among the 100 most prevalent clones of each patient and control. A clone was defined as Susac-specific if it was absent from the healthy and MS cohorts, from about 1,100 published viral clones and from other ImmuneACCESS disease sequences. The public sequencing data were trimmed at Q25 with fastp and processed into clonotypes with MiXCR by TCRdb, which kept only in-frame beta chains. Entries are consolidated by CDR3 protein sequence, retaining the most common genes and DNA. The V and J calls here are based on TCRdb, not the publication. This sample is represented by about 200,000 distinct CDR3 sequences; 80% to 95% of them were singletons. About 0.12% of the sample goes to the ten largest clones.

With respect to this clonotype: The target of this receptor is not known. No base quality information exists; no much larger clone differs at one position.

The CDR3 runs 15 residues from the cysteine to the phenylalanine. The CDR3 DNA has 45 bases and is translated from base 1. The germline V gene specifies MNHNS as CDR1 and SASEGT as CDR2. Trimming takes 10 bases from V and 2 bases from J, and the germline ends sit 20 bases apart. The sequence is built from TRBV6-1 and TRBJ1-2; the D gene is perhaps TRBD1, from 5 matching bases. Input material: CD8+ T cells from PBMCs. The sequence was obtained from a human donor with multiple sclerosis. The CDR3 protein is CAISPLWGGNYGYTF. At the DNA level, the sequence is TGTGCCATCTCCCCTCTATGGGGCGGCAACTATGGCTACACCTTC.